This entry concerns a single T cell receptor beta chain. The antigen is not known. The sample originates from a study of radiotherapy plus CTLA-4 blockade in lung cancer. Study-wide results and limits: Expansion of tumor-derived TCR clones was observed in blood after radiotherapy plus ipilimumab.

Clones were read by immunoSEQ multiplex PCR, and TCRdb kept only the in-frame ones, dropping some. The data show 27,000 or so clones, about 75% seen once. The origin of this receptor is a human donor with non-small cell lung cancer that progressed on radiotherapy plus ipilimumab. Material: peripheral blood, obtained from a patient treated with radiotherapy plus ipilimumab.

The CDR3 is CASSFGDMNTEAFF. In DNA form, the CDR3 reads TGCGCCAGCAGCTTTGGGGACATGAACACTGAAGCTTTCTTT. The rearrangement joins TRBV5-1 to TRBJ1-1, with a tentative D call TRBD1 (6 bases). The V end was cut by 2 bases, the J end by 0 bases, with 8 bases between. The V gene's germline CDR1 is SGHRS and CDR2 YFSETQ. This CDR3 is 14 amino acids long.